What follows are 8 T cell receptor beta chains derived from one specimen sequenced in a study of OX40 agonist ivuxolimab in advanced cancers. Assay: immunoSEQ multiplex PCR; the TCRdb copy retains only in-frame clones and omits some. Here the sample spans 60,000 to 85,000 clones, over 85% being singletons. Material: CD4+ or CD8+ T cells sorted from blood, obtained in a trial of the OX40 agonist ivuxolimab. The receptors originated from an adult with an advanced solid tumor such as melanoma, head and neck, liver or kidney cancer.

This chain's CDR3 is CASSDSGQGNTEAFF. CDR3 nucleotide sequence: TGTGCCAGCAGCGATTCAGGACAGGGTAACACTGAAGCTTTCTTT. The chain joins TRBV28 to TRBJ1-1, with 8 nucleotides matching TRBD1. Germline trimming cut 6 bases from V and 2 bases from J; bases unmatched to any gene: 8. Germline lookup yields CDR1 MDHEN and CDR2 SYDVKM. The CDR3 is 15 residues long.

Notes on this clone: Distinct nucleotide sequences in the sample also encode this CDR3. The chain is built from TRBV18 and TRBJ2-7; 11 bases are a match to TRBD2. This CDR3 contains 16 residues. Germline V lookup: CDR1 KGHSH, CDR2 LQKENI. J was trimmed by 0 bases and V by 2 bases; bases with no gene match: 3. The CDR3 reads CASSPRLAGGSYEQYF. The CDR3 bases are TGTGCCAGCTCACCAAGGCTAGCGGGGGGCTCCTACGAGCAGTACTTC.

The rearrangement uses TRBV27 and TRBJ2-3; TRBD2 aligns across 7 bases. With 6 bases clipped from V and 2 bases from J, the junction kept 5 bases outside the gene matches. CDR1 and CDR2 (germline): MNHEY, SMNVEV (reference sequence). This CDR3 is built from 14 residues. CDR3 protein: CASRPSGITDTQYF. CDR3 sequence (DNA): TGTGCCAGCAGACCTAGCGGTATCACAGATACGCAGTATTTT.

This sequence joins TRBV2 and TRBJ2-7, with D possibly called TRBD1 or TRBD2 (5 bases each). From germline, CDR1 is SNHLY and CDR2 FYNNEI. This CDR3 has 14 residues. Between the trimmed V and J ends, which lost 4 bases and 6 bases, there was a span of 16 bases. The CDR3 nucleotides read TGTGCCAGCAGTGTTGGGGGATCGCGTCGCGAGCAGTACTTC. Amino acids: CASSVGGSRREQYF.

The chain uses TRBV23-1 and TRBJ2-5; no definite D call. TRBV23-1 is marked as an open reading frame, function uncertain. This CDR3 is built from 11 residues. Trimming took off 2 bases at V and 6 bases at J, with 4 bases between the two ends. The CDR3 protein is CASSQQKTQYF. The CDR3 DNA follows: TGCGCCAGCAGTCAACAGAAGACCCAGTACTTC.

Written as DNA, the CDR3 is TGTGCCAGCAGCTTGGCCACGGGTCCTGGGGCCAACGTCCTGACTTTC. It translates to CASSLATGPGANVLTF. The rearrangement links TRBV5-4 to TRBJ2-6; D gene ambiguous. This CDR3 has 16 amino acids. V lost 0 bases and J lost 2, with 9 bases in between. Per germline, CDR1 SGHNT and CDR2 YYREEE (reference sequence).

V and J are TRBV7-2 and TRBJ2-7; the D gene could be TRBD1 or TRBD2 (5 bases each). V lost 3 bases to trimming and J lost 6 bases, with 9 bases between them. CDR3 size: 12 residues. The germline V gene encodes CDR1 SGHTA and CDR2 FQGNSA. In DNA form, the CDR3 reads TGTGCCAGCAGCTTCTACGGGACCGAGCAGTACTTC. It encodes CASSFYGTEQYF.

This rearrangement joins TRBV14 to TRBJ2-1, with TRBD2 matching over 7 bases. Germline trimming cut 4 bases from V and 6 bases from J; bases unmatched to any gene: 12. This CDR3 has 16 amino acids. The germline gives CDR1 SGHDN, CDR2 FVKESK. The DNA of the CDR3 is TGTGCCAGCAGCCGTGGACTAGGCCCTAGTAGCAATGAGCAGTTCTTC. This gives the protein CASSRGLGPSSNEQFF.